This passage covers 13 T cell receptor beta chains from one sample sequenced in a study of beta chain features in type 1 diabetes. Expressed TCRB transcripts were sequenced, since all the RNA that had been isolated was reverse transcribed. Assay used: immunoSEQ multiplex PCR; TCRdb lists only in-frame clones, some missing. The sample holds some 900,000 clones; 15% to 20% are singletons and the top ten take 0.023%. The source material was naive CD4+ T cells from blood. The receptors originated from a woman between 18 and 29 years old in good health.

This chain uses TRBV6-5 with TRBJ2-4; 10 positions match TRBD1. Germline V gene sequence: CDR1 MNHEY, CDR2 SVGAGI. J was trimmed by 10 bases and V by 1 base; bases with no gene match: 7. This CDR3 contains 15 residues. In DNA, the CDR3 is TGTGCCAGCAGTTACTTACCCGGGACAGGGGCGATTCAGTACTTC. Encoded protein: CASSYLPGTGAIQYF.

The chain joins TRBV7-9 to TRBJ2-3, with D unclear. Germline V gene lookup returns CDR1 SEHNR and CDR2 FQNEAQ (reference sequence). The CDR3 runs 13 residues. V lost 2 bases, J lost 6 bases, and 9 bases lay in between. DNA of the CDR3: TGTGCCAGCAGCTTATCCCCTGGGGATACGCAGTATTTT. Protein product: CASSLSPGDTQYF.

This chain uses TRBV6-6 with TRBJ2-2, with D uncertain. With 1 base removed from V and 0 bases from J, the gap between germline ends came to 6 bases. CDR3 length: 15 residues. CDR1 and CDR2 (germline): MNHNY, SVGAGI (reference sequence). The CDR3 DNA follows: TGTGCCAGCAGTTACTGGCAGCCGAACACCGGGGAGCTGTTTTTT. It specifies CASSYWQPNTGELFF.

This clone was observed a few times. This chain uses TRBV6-5 with TRBJ1-2; no clear D gene. Trimming took off 7 bases at V and 4 bases at J, with 10 bases between the two ends. Germline V gene lookup returns CDR1 MNHEY and CDR2 SVGAGI. The CDR3 is 12 amino acids. The CDR3: CASTDRRYGYTF. CDR3 bases: TGTGCCAGCACGGACCGACGCTATGGCTACACCTTC.

The count of this clone is one. V usage is TRBV5-4 and J usage is TRBJ2-1; D not resolved. This CDR3 region has 14 residues. The V and J ends lost 2 bases and 11 bases respectively, with 17 bases between them. Germline V lookup: CDR1 SGHNT, CDR2 YYREEE (reference sequence). The CDR3: CASSLSSSSNQQFF. For the CDR3, the DNA is TGTGCCAGCAGCTTAAGTTCTTCGTCTAATCAGCAGTTCTTC.

This clone was counted between two and nine times. The rearrangement links TRBV13 to TRBJ2-1; 9 positions agree with TRBD1. The CDR3 consists of 16 residues. The trim removed 5 bases at V and 4 bases at J, leaving 9 bases unmatched. Looked up from germline, CDR1 is PRHDT and CDR2 is FYEKMQ (reference sequence). The CDR3 region is CASSRGGTGTYNEQFF. In nucleotides, the CDR3 is TGTGCCAGCAGCCGAGGTGGGACAGGGACGTACAATGAGCAGTTCTTC.

On this clone: In the same sample, other DNA sequences code for this CDR3. The chain joins TRBV9 to TRBJ2-2; 7 nucleotides align to TRBD2. The CDR3 contains 14 residues. Germline loops: CDR1 SGDLS, CDR2 YYNGEE. V lost 5 bases to trimming and J lost 1 base; unmatched junction nucleotides: 2. CDR3: CASSPSGNTGELFF. The CDR3 bases are TGTGCCAGCAGTCCTAGCGGGAACACCGGGGAGCTGTTTTTT.

The chain is built from TRBV19 and TRBJ1-1; D not certain. The V end was cut by 5 bases, the J end by 0 bases, with 7 bases between. CDR1 is LNHDA and CDR2 is SQIVND in the germline V gene (reference sequence). The CDR3 runs 13 residues. The CDR3 bases are TGTGCCAGTAGTTCCGATATGAACACTGAAGCTTTCTTT. It translates to CASSSDMNTEAFF.

V gene TRBV6-5 combines with J gene TRBJ2-5, with TRBD1 as a possible D gene (5 bases). The V and J ends lost 2 bases and 7 bases respectively, with 8 bases between them. Germline V gene lookup returns CDR1 MNHEY and CDR2 SVGAGI. The CDR3 sequence is 12 residues long. This chain's CDR3 is CASSYRGGTQYF. The CDR3 DNA reads TGTGCCAGCAGTTACAGGGGCGGGACCCAGTACTTC.

The rearrangement uses TRBV9 and TRBJ2-2, with D perhaps TRBD1 or TRBD2 (5 bases each). The CDR3 runs to 17 residues. Between the trimmed V and J ends, which lost 3 bases and 5 bases, there was a span of 20 bases. CDR1 and CDR2 from the germline V gene are SGDLS and YYNGEE. The chain's CDR3 is CASSAGGAQARTGELFF. The CDR3 DNA is TGTGCCAGCAGCGCTGGGGGAGCTCAGGCGAGGACCGGGGAGCTGTTTTTT.

This clone was counted a few times. The chain combines TRBV6-1 with TRBJ2-3, with D possibly TRBD1 on 6 matching bases. Germline assignment: CDR1 MNHNS and CDR2 SASEGT. V gave up 5 bases and J gave up 3 bases, with 12 bases separating them. This CDR3 contains 14 residues. CDR3 sequence: CASSFFTGTDTQYF. The CDR3 nucleotides are TGTGCCAGCAGTTTCTTCACAGGGACAGATACGCAGTATTTT.

As for this clone: The sample has other DNA sequences that encode this CDR3 too. The genes are TRBV2 and TRBJ1-2; D gene uncertain. Trimming shortened V by 0 bases and J by 4 bases, and 9 bases separated the two germline ends. The CDR3 has 14 residues. CDR1 is SNHLY and CDR2 is FYNNEI in the germline V gene. The CDR3 DNA sequence: TGTGCCAGCAGTGAAGCGCGGCAGATCTATGGCTACACCTTC. Its protein is CASSEARQIYGYTF.

With respect to this clone: Mismatch with germline at one junction end may stem from a read error. The V call is TRBV14, the J call TRBJ2-7; unclear D gene. The CDR3 consists of 14 residues. CDR1 is SGHDN, CDR2 FVKESK, per germline. The CDR3 here is CAGSQDWSSGEQYF. The CDR3 DNA follows: TGTGCCGGCAGCCAAGATTGGAGCTCGGGCGAGCAGTACTTC.